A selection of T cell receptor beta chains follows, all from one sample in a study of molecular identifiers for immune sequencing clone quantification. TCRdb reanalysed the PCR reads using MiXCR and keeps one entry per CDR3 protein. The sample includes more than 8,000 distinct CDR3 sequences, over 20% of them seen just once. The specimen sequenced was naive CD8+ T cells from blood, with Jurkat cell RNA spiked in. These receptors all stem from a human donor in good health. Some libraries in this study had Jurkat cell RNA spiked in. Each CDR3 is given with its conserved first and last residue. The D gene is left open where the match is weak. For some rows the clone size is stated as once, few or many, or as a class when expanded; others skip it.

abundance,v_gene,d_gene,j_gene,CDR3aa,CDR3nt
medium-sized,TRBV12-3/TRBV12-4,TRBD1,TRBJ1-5,CASSWTGGSQPQHF,TGTGCCAGCAGTTGGACAGGGGGTAGTCAGCCCCAGCATTTT
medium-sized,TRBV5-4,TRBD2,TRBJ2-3,CASSLAVSGRQIPDTQYF,TGTGCCAGCAGCTTGGCCGTGAGCGGGAGGCAAATTCCAGATACGCAGTATTTT
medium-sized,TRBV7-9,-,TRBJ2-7,CASSSRTAYEQYF,TGTGCCAGCAGCTCGCGGACAGCCTACGAGCAGTACTTC
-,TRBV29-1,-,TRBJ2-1,CSVEWADSREQFF,TGCAGCGTTGAATGGGCAGATTCGAGAGAGCAGTTCTTC
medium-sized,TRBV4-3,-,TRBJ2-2,CASTNSGRRKTGELFF,TGCGCCAGCACCAACAGCGGGCGTAGGAAAACCGGGGAGCTGTTTTTT
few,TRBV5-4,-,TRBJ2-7,CASSFNQGILYEQYF,TGTGCCAGCAGCTTTAACCAGGGGATCCTCTACGAGCAGTACTTC
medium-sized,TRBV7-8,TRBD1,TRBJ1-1,CAGSGGLNTEAFF,TGTGCCGGCTCAGGGGGCCTAAACACTGAAGCTTTCTTT
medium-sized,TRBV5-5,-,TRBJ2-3,CASSLVPDSDTQYF,TGTGCCAGCAGCTTGGTCCCGGATTCAGATACGCAGTATTTT
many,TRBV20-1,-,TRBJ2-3,CSAPGLNRAIYTDTQYF,TGCAGTGCCCCAGGATTGAACAGGGCCATATACACAGATACGCAGTATTTT
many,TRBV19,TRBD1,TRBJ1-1,CASGTGNTEAFF,TGTGCCAGCGGGACAGGAAACACTGAAGCTTTCTTT
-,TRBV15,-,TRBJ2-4,CAASRDAATKNIQYF,TGTGCCGCCAGCAGAGATGCGGCCACCAAAAACATTCAGTACTTC
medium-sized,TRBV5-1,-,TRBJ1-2,CASSPGTANYGYTF,TGCGCCAGCAGCCCTGGGACCGCTAACTATGGCTACACCTTC
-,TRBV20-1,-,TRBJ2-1,CSARGRGYYNEQFF,TGCAGTGCTAGAGGTAGGGGATACTACAATGAGCAGTTCTTC
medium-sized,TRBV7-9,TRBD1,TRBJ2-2,CASSFWTGDTGELFF,TGTGCCAGCAGCTTCTGGACAGGGGACACCGGGGAGCTGTTTTTT
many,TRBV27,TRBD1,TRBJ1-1,CASSTTGTLTEAFF,TGTGCCAGCAGTACGACAGGGACCCTCACTGAAGCTTTCTTT
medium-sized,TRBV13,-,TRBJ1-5,CASSLGGVEPQHF,TGTGCCAGCAGCTTAGGCGGGGTTGAGCCCCAGCATTTT
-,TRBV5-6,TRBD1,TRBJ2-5,CASSGPTGREETQYF,TGTGCCAGCAGCGGACCGACAGGGCGGGAAGAGACCCAGTACTTC
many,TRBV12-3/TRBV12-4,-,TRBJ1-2,CASSFGQGPNFYTF,TGTGCCAGCAGTTTCGGCCAGGGTCCTAATTTCTACACCTTC
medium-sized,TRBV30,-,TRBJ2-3,CACSPSSGTDTQYF,TGTGCCTGTAGCCCGAGCTCAGGGACAGATACGCAGTATTTT
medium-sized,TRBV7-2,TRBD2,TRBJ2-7,CASSHALAGFEYF,TGTGCCAGCAGCCATGCGCTAGCGGGATTTGAGTACTTC
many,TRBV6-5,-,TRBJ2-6,CASSYSSTAGANVLTF,TGTGCCAGCAGTTACTCTTCGACCGCTGGGGCCAACGTCCTGACTTTC
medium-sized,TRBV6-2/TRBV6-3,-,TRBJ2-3,CASVKADTQYF,TGTGCCAGCGTAAAGGCAGATACGCAGTATTTT